The entry that follows covers one T cell receptor (beta chain) sequence. What antigen it recognizes has not been identified. No clone much larger than this one lies a single base away; base qualities are absent. Using the deep immunoSEQ assay, multiplex PCR amplified TCR CDR3 regions from genomic DNA. Extracted genomic DNA from each cell subset was distributed evenly across all wells of several immunoSEQ 96-well plates, and each plate was treated as a replicate. For sorted subsets, each replicate PCR was loaded with roughly 0.2 ug genomic DNA, equivalent to 30,000 or so T cell genomes. Purified libraries were measured with a Qubit 3.0 fluorometer, size-checked on a Bioanalyzer 2100, and measured again with the KAPA Library Quantification kit. Every immunoSEQ 96-well plate was sequenced on a dedicated single-read 150-cycle Illumina NextSeq 550 flow cell. The paper's processing steps were these. Because the immunoSEQ output included only junctional sequences and no quality scores, the filtering could not be the same as the filtering used for full-length reads. Sequences were annotated with PyIR, a Python wrapper for IgBLAST v1.9, using IMGT germline references to assign V/J genes and CDR3. Reads were filtered out if the reads had weak V/J assignments (E-value above 1e-6), no CDR3, stop codons, out-of-frame junctions, or ambiguous translated residues. V3J clonotypes were defined by identical inferred V gene, J gene, and CDR3 amino acid sequence. The percentage overlap between two repertoires was calculated by dividing the number of shared unique clonotypes by the size of the smaller repertoire. Three approaches were used to assess repertoire richness: RTK rarefaction, the Chao1 estimator, and Recon v2.1 estimates of unobserved clonotypes. Generation probabilities for all TCRbeta clonotypes obtained by the gDNA method from a handful of donors were computed using OLGA. Imported from immuneACCESS, the table was reduced by TCRdb to in-frame sequences with V and J called. These copies leave out some clones; in studies compared against another copy, an unresolved V gene accounts for under half, and the cause of the remainder is not known. For V, J and clone size, that table is used; D and trimming come from the DNA. This sample has around 700,000 clones in its table, and around 72% of those were observed once. 1.8% of the sample comes from the top ten.

The data derive from a study of shared clonotypes between healthy human individuals (TCRdb year 2020). For the study in its entirety: The cohort included a few men and a couple of women between 18 and 49 years of age. To increase sequencing depth and limit assay-specific biases, TCR repertoire library preparation and sequencing were carried out by different laboratories using diverse techniques. Leukapheresis yielded between about 0.85 and 10 billion PBMCs per donor. Blood TCR repertoires of roughly five healthy adults were deeply sequenced to estimate repertoire size and the extent of clonotype sharing between individuals. For each donor, CD4 naive and CD4 memory were each given three plates, CD8 naive was given two plates, and CD8 memory was given one plate. Study-level results and caveats: Rarefaction of sorted-subset datasets indicated incomplete sequencing despite the large sequencing depth. The genetic and exposure-history diversity represented was limited by the small number of donors. Across a few donors, about 5% of naive CD4, 3% to 3.5% of naive CD8, about 2% of memory CD4, and 0.4% to 0.45% of memory CD8 clonotypes were shared. Higher generation probabilities were observed for clonotypes shared by all four sorted-subset donors than for non-shared clonotypes. Only blood was sampled, and tissue TCR repertoires likely differ from those in blood. Estimated clonotype richness was generally larger for naive than for memory subsets. Based on pairwise subsampling, the degree of clonotype sharing among donors was expected to be affected by sequencing depth.

Donors were healthy HIV-negative adults with no recently reported acute infections or vaccinations. Every donor was a Caucasian adult residing in Nashville, Tennessee, USA. CD4+ T cells were enriched by magnetic negative selection, after which naive cells were positively selected on CD45RA and the negative fraction was taken as the memory subset. Blood was obtained by leukapheresis, after which PBMCs were separated by Ficoll-Histopaque density gradient centrifugation and cryopreserved in liquid nitrogen vapor phase. Purity and quantity of every magnetically sorted T cell population were checked by analytical flow cytometry. From each sorted fraction, genomic DNA was isolated and quantified by UV absorbance on a Nanodrop 2000c. Based on the germline V gene, the CDR1 and CDR2 sequences are MNHEY and SVGAGI. At the junction V is shortened by 0 bases and J by 4 bases; bases outside the gene matches: 9. The CDR3 starts with the cysteine, ends with the phenylalanine, and has 16 residues. Only the CDR3 DNA is retained, 48 bases long and in frame from the first base.

The chain is encoded by TRBV6-5 joined to TRBJ2-7; 7 central nucleotides agree with TRBD2. The sequenced sample consisted of memory CD4+ T cells sorted from blood. Explained via the paper, the cell subset or site label denotes: CD45RA-negative fraction. This TCR was recovered from a woman in her 30s in good health. The nucleotide sequence is given as TGTGCCAGCAGTTACTCGGGCGGGAGTTTTAGTTACGAGCAGTACTTC. Translation gives CASSYSGGSFSYEQYF.